A selection of T cell receptor beta chains follows, all from one sample in a study of cytomegalovirus exposure and HLA in healthy donors. Assay: immunoSEQ multiplex PCR; the TCRdb copy retains only in-frame clones and omits some. Among about 130,000 clones, 74% were seen once, and the ten largest hold about 4.4%. The sequencing sample was made of PBMCs. These TCRs come from a woman in her forties or fifties in good health and CMV-seropositive. Each CDR3 is given with its conserved first and last residue. D genes are given only for firm matches. A row's size may be missing; if present it is once, few, many or a size class.

abundance: NA
d_gene: NA
j_gene: TRBJ2-5
v_gene: TRBV10-1
CDR3aa: CASSERGRETQYF
CDR3nt: TGCGCCAGCAGTGAGCGCGGGCGGGAGACCCAGTACTTC

abundance: NA
d_gene: NA
j_gene: TRBJ2-2
v_gene: TRBV10-1
CDR3aa: CASSLGANTGELFF
CDR3nt: TGCGCCAGCAGTCTAGGGGCGAACACCGGGGAGCTGTTTTTT

abundance: NA
d_gene: NA
j_gene: TRBJ1-6
v_gene: TRBV28
CDR3aa: CASSKTGSSYNSPLHF
CDR3nt: TGTGCCAGCAGCAAAACAGGGAGCTCCTATAATTCACCCCTCCACTTT

abundance: NA
d_gene: TRBD1
j_gene: TRBJ1-2
v_gene: TRBV7-2
CDR3aa: CASSPLSGQGFYGYTF
CDR3nt: TGTGCCAGCAGCCCCCTATCCGGACAGGGCTTTTATGGCTACACCTTC

abundance: NA
d_gene: TRBD1
j_gene: TRBJ1-2
v_gene: TRBV5-1
CDR3aa: CASSLDSGGYSGYTF
CDR3nt: TGCGCCAGCAGCTTGGATTCAGGGGGCTATTCTGGCTACACCTTC

abundance: NA
d_gene: TRBD2
j_gene: TRBJ2-3
v_gene: TRBV6-4
CDR3aa: CASSKERGTDTQYF
CDR3nt: TGTGCCAGCAGTAAGGAGCGGGGGACAGATACGCAGTATTTT

abundance: few
d_gene: TRBD1
j_gene: TRBJ1-5
v_gene: TRBV6-1
CDR3aa: CASAGQINQPQHF
CDR3nt: TGTGCCAGCGCGGGACAGATAAATCAGCCCCAGCATTTT

abundance: NA
d_gene: TRBD2
j_gene: TRBJ2-5
v_gene: TRBV4-1
CDR3aa: CASSQAGTSYETQYF
CDR3nt: TGCGCCAGCAGCCAAGCCGGGACTAGCTACGAGACCCAGTACTTC

abundance: few
d_gene: NA
j_gene: TRBJ2-7
v_gene: TRBV29-1
CDR3aa: CSVTVSYEQYF
CDR3nt: TGCAGCGTCACAGTTTCCTACGAGCAGTACTTC

abundance: NA
d_gene: TRBD1
j_gene: TRBJ2-1
v_gene: TRBV7-3
CDR3aa: CASSSTGGAHNEQFF
CDR3nt: TGTGCCAGCAGCTCTACAGGGGGCGCCCACAATGAGCAGTTCTTC

abundance: few
d_gene: TRBD2
j_gene: TRBJ2-7
v_gene: TRBV10-3
CDR3aa: CAISEMTSSGGLPSYEQYF
CDR3nt: TGTGCCATCAGTGAGATGACGTCTAGCGGGGGGCTTCCTTCCTACGAGCAGTACTTC

abundance: once
d_gene: TRBD2
j_gene: TRBJ2-1
v_gene: TRBV11-2
CDR3aa: CASSPGRGRSYNEQFF
CDR3nt: TGTGCCAGCAGCCCCGGGCGGGGGAGATCCTACAATGAGCAGTTCTTC

abundance: NA
d_gene: NA
j_gene: TRBJ2-6
v_gene: TRBV7-9
CDR3aa: CASSLTFSGANVLTF
CDR3nt: TGTGCCAGCAGCTTAACATTCTCTGGGGCCAACGTCCTGACTTTC

abundance: NA
d_gene: NA
j_gene: TRBJ1-6
v_gene: TRBV9
CDR3aa: CASSAVDRTSPLHF
CDR3nt: TGTGCCAGCAGCGCGGTCGACAGGACTTCACCCCTCCACTTT

abundance: NA
d_gene: TRBD2
j_gene: TRBJ2-7
v_gene: TRBV7-2
CDR3aa: CASSSGFLAGGPYEQYF
CDR3nt: TGTGCCAGCAGCTCCGGTTTTTTAGCGGGGGGGCCCTACGAGCAGTACTTC

abundance: few
d_gene: NA
j_gene: TRBJ1-2
v_gene: TRBV28
CDR3aa: CASSPSGGYYGYTF
CDR3nt: TGTGCCAGCAGTCCCTCCGGGGGATACTATGGCTACACCTTC

abundance: NA
d_gene: TRBD2
j_gene: TRBJ2-3
v_gene: TRBV7-8
CDR3aa: CASSSGLAGRTDTQYF
CDR3nt: TGTGCCAGCAGCTCGGGACTAGCGGGGCGCACAGATACGCAGTATTTT

abundance: NA
d_gene: NA
j_gene: TRBJ2-3
v_gene: TRBV15
CDR3aa: CATSRDRTARGYDTQYF
CDR3nt: TGTGCCACCAGCAGAGATCGGACGGCTAGGGGGTACGATACGCAGTATTTT

abundance: NA
d_gene: TRBD2
j_gene: TRBJ2-4
v_gene: TRBV7-2
CDR3aa: CASSQAGGIVYIQYF
CDR3nt: TGTGCCAGCAGCCAAGCGGGGGGGATAGTGTACATTCAGTACTTC

abundance: NA
d_gene: NA
j_gene: TRBJ1-4
v_gene: TRBV5-1
CDR3aa: CASSLANPQNNEKLFF
CDR3nt: TGCGCCAGCAGCTTGGCCAACCCACAAAATAATGAAAAACTGTTTTTT

abundance: NA
d_gene: TRBD2
j_gene: TRBJ2-1
v_gene: TRBV7-2
CDR3aa: CASSPSLAGGYNEQFF
CDR3nt: TGTGCCAGCAGCCCGTCTCTAGCGGGGGGCTACAATGAGCAGTTCTTC

abundance: NA
d_gene: TRBD1
j_gene: TRBJ1-2
v_gene: TRBV6-5
CDR3aa: CASSYRDRANYGYTF
CDR3nt: TGTGCCAGCAGTTACCGGGACAGGGCTAACTATGGCTACACCTTC

abundance: NA
d_gene: TRBD1
j_gene: TRBJ2-2
v_gene: TRBV9
CDR3aa: CASSWTGANTGELFF
CDR3nt: TGTGCCAGCAGCTGGACAGGGGCGAACACCGGGGAGCTGTTTTTT

abundance: few
d_gene: TRBD1
j_gene: TRBJ1-4
v_gene: TRBV4-2
CDR3aa: CASSQVSKWNRGPVVEKLFF
CDR3nt: TGTGCCAGCAGCCAAGTATCGAAGTGGAACAGGGGGCCGGTGGTTGAAAAACTGTTTTTT

abundance: NA
d_gene: TRBD1
j_gene: TRBJ2-2
v_gene: TRBV19
CDR3aa: CASSPVWGRGQNGELFF
CDR3nt: TGTGCCAGTAGCCCCGTTTGGGGCAGGGGGCAGAACGGGGAGCTGTTTTTT

abundance: few
d_gene: TRBD2
j_gene: TRBJ2-3
v_gene: TRBV10-2
CDR3aa: CASTLAGGTDTQYF
CDR3nt: TGCGCCAGCACCCTAGCGGGGGGGACAGATACGCAGTATTTT

abundance: NA
d_gene: NA
j_gene: TRBJ1-1
v_gene: TRBV7-2
CDR3aa: CASSFLGRVGTEAFF
CDR3nt: TGTGCCAGCAGCTTCCTCGGGAGGGTGGGAACTGAAGCTTTCTTT

abundance: NA
d_gene: NA
j_gene: TRBJ1-4
v_gene: TRBV4-3
CDR3aa: CASSQTGGATNEKLFF
CDR3nt: TGCGCCAGCAGCCAAACTGGCGGGGCTACTAATGAAAAACTGTTTTTT

abundance: NA
d_gene: NA
j_gene: TRBJ1-2
v_gene: TRBV28
CDR3aa: CASFQWGPGYTF
CDR3nt: TGTGCCAGCTTCCAGTGGGGGCCTGGCTACACCTTC

abundance: NA
d_gene: TRBD1
j_gene: TRBJ1-2
v_gene: TRBV27
CDR3aa: CASRRGQGDSFRDYTF
CDR3nt: TGTGCCAGCAGGCGGGGACAGGGGGATTCTTTTCGTGACTACACCTTC

abundance: NA
d_gene: TRBD2
j_gene: TRBJ2-1
v_gene: TRBV5-6
CDR3aa: CASSAFGGGKQFF
CDR3nt: TGTGCCAGCAGCGCTTTCGGGGGGGGGAAGCAGTTCTTC

abundance: NA
d_gene: NA
j_gene: TRBJ2-7
v_gene: TRBV7-8
CDR3aa: CASSLAYAGSYEQYF
CDR3nt: TGTGCCAGCAGCTTAGCGTATGCAGGGTCGTACGAGCAGTACTTC

abundance: NA
d_gene: TRBD1
j_gene: TRBJ2-1
v_gene: TRBV27
CDR3aa: CASRRTGGNEQFF
CDR3nt: TGTGCCAGCAGGCGTACAGGGGGCAATGAGCAGTTCTTC

abundance: NA
d_gene: TRBD1
j_gene: TRBJ2-3
v_gene: TRBV5-6
CDR3aa: CASSSLGQASTDTQYF
CDR3nt: TGTGCCAGCAGCTCGCTCGGACAGGCTAGCACAGATACGCAGTATTTT

abundance: NA
d_gene: TRBD1
j_gene: TRBJ1-3
v_gene: TRBV7-2
CDR3aa: CASSFMTGGAGNTIYF
CDR3nt: TGTGCCAGCAGCTTCATGACAGGGGGCGCCGGAAACACCATATATTTT

abundance: NA
d_gene: NA
j_gene: TRBJ2-7
v_gene: TRBV5-6
CDR3aa: CASKARQGGAYEQYF
CDR3nt: TGTGCCAGCAAGGCCCGCCAAGGGGGGGCCTACGAGCAGTACTTC

abundance: few
d_gene: TRBD2
j_gene: TRBJ2-2
v_gene: TRBV15
CDR3aa: CATSRGAGGYTGELFF
CDR3nt: TGTGCCACCAGCAGAGGAGCGGGGGGGTACACCGGGGAGCTGTTTTTT

abundance: NA
d_gene: NA
j_gene: TRBJ1-5
v_gene: TRBV9
CDR3aa: CASSVGPSYSNQPQHF
CDR3nt: TGTGCCAGCAGCGTAGGGCCAAGTTATAGCAATCAGCCCCAGCATTTT

abundance: NA
d_gene: TRBD1
j_gene: TRBJ2-5
v_gene: TRBV7-9
CDR3aa: CASSLNRGLGETQYF
CDR3nt: TGTGCCAGCAGCTTAAACAGGGGGCTAGGGGAGACCCAGTACTTC

abundance: once
d_gene: TRBD1
j_gene: TRBJ2-7
v_gene: TRBV18
CDR3aa: CASSPGTGVEQYF
CDR3nt: TGTGCCAGCTCACCAGGGACAGGGGTAGAGCAGTACTTC

abundance: NA
d_gene: NA
j_gene: TRBJ2-3
v_gene: TRBV6-4
CDR3aa: CASSDEGRPSDTQYF
CDR3nt: TGTGCCAGCAGTGATGAAGGCAGGCCCTCAGATACGCAGTATTTT

abundance: NA
d_gene: TRBD2
j_gene: TRBJ2-5
v_gene: TRBV7-9
CDR3aa: CASSTRTSGGAETQYF
CDR3nt: TGTGCCAGCAGCACCCGGACTAGCGGGGGGGCAGAGACCCAGTACTTC

abundance: NA
d_gene: TRBD2
j_gene: TRBJ2-7
v_gene: TRBV6-5
CDR3aa: CASSYGGGEQYF
CDR3nt: TGTGCCAGCAGTTACGGCGGGGGCGAGCAGTACTTC

abundance: NA
d_gene: NA
j_gene: TRBJ2-2
v_gene: TRBV29-1
CDR3aa: CSVDGKTGTNTGELFF
CDR3nt: TGCAGCGTTGACGGCAAGACCGGGACAAACACCGGGGAGCTGTTTTTT